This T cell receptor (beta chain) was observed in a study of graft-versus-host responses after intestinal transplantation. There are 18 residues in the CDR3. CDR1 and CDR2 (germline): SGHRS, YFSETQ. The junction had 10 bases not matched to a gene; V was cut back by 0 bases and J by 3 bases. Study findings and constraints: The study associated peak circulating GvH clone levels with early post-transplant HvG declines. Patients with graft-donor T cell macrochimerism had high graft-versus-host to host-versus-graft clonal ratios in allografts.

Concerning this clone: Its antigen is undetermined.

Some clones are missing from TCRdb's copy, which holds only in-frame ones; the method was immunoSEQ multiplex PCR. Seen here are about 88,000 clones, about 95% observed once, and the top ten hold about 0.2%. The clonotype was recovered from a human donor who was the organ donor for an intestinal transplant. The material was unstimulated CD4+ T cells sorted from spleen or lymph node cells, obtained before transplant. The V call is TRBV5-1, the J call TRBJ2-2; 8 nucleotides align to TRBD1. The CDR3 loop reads CASSLAVQGASYTGELFF. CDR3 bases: TGCGCCAGCAGCTTGGCGGTCCAGGGGGCTTCGTACACCGGGGAGCTGTTTTTT.